This T cell receptor (beta chain) was obtained from a study of cytomegalovirus exposure and HLA in healthy donors. This clone appeared many times. What it binds is not known. General study findings and limits: Reportedly, TCR beta sequences accurately predicted HLA-A and HLA-B alleles in most subjects. Researchers counted approximately 160 TCR beta chains as cytomegalovirus-associated. Most TCR sequences proved rare, with some public TCRs found in many donors.

Trimming removed 7 bases from V and 3 bases from J, with 13 bases in between. The CDR3 totals 13 residues. The germline CDR1 and CDR2 sequences are WNHNN and SYGVQD (reference sequence). The PCR employed 60 Vbeta primers together with 13 Jbeta primers. The protocol was immunoSEQ multiplex PCR, while the TCRdb copy is restricted to in-frame clones and leaves out a portion. The table lists 150,000 to 200,000 clones, 55% to 65% of them singletons. This receptor was obtained from a man between 35 and 55 years old in good health and CMV-seronegative. Sequenced input: PBMCs. The V and J genes are TRBV10-1 and TRBJ2-7, with D perhaps TRBD1 (5 bases). The CDR3 DNA sequence: TGCGCCAGCAACACCGGGCAGGGCTACGAGCAGTACTTC. It encodes CASNTGQGYEQYF.